A single sample is the source of the 32 T cell receptor beta chains below, sequenced in a study of persistence of HIV-infected CD4 T cells. This nonspecific control used anti-CD3/anti-CD28 bead stimulation of CD4+ T cells. Sorting selected CD4+ T cells upregulating both CD40 ligand and CD69. These receptors are not linked to any known antigen. Sequencing used immunoSEQ version 4 in survey mode. Method: immunoSEQ multiplex PCR; TCRdb's copy keeps in-frame clones and lacks some. The sample comprises 35,000 to 50,000 clones, roughly 90% of which are singletons, and approximately 0.97% rests with the top ten. The starting material was CD4+ T cells sorted from PBMCs after approximately 20-hour stimulation, obtained from a patient who received antiretroviral therapy. These receptors came from an adult man with HIV who was CMV-seropositive.

The chain is built from TRBV7-3 and TRBJ1-5; 7 bases match TRBD1. This CDR3 contains 19 residues. Germline V gene sequence: CDR1 SGHTA, CDR2 FQGTGA. The V segment lost 3 bases and the J segment 2 bases; nucleotides outside the gene matches: 16. CDR3 sequence reads: CASSFPIRFVDRGNQPQHF. DNA of the CDR3: TGTGCCAGCAGCTTTCCGATCCGATTTGTTGACAGGGGCAATCAGCCCCAGCATTTT.

The V call is TRBV19, the J call TRBJ1-2; TRBD1 might be the D (5 bases). There are 14 residues in the CDR3. The ends were cut back, 3 bases at V and 6 bases at J, with 14 bases in the middle. Germline CDR1 and CDR2: LNHDA and SQIVND (reference sequence). This chain's CDR3 is CASSMGRDGNGYTF. The CDR3 coding sequence is TGTGCCAGTAGTATGGGCAGGGACGGGAATGGCTACACCTTC.

V and J are TRBV5-1 and TRBJ1-4; no clear D. V was clipped by 0 bases and J by 4 bases, with 4 bases between them. Germline assignment: CDR1 SGHRS and CDR2 YFSETQ. The CDR3 contains 13 residues. CDR3 bases: TGCGCCAGCAGCTTGGGGAGTAATGAAAAACTGTTTTTT. Translated, it gives CASSLGSNEKLFF.

V is TRBV6-5 and J is TRBJ1-1; possible D gene TRBD1, 5 bases. The CDR3 is 15 amino acids. V dropped 6 bases and J dropped 6 bases, with 20 bases sitting between them. CDR1 and CDR2 from the germline V gene are MNHEY and SVGAGI. This CDR3 is CASSRDAGLDAEAFF. CDR3 DNA sequence: TGTGCCAGCAGCCGGGACGCGGGGTTGGACGCTGAAGCTTTCTTT.

The chain employs TRBV28 and TRBJ2-1; possibly TRBD1 for D (6 bases). CDR1 is MDHEN and CDR2 is SYDVKM in the germline V gene. The CDR3 runs to 15 residues. V lost 6 bases to trimming and J lost 7 bases, with 19 bases between them. In DNA, the CDR3 is TGTGCCAGCAGCCCCCGGTTCCGGGACAAGAATGAGCAGTTCTTC. The encoded protein is CASSPRFRDKNEQFF.

The V gene is TRBV5-1, the J gene TRBJ2-3, with D hard to call. CDR3 length: 14 amino acids. V was shortened by 0 bases and J by 2 bases, with 7 bases between the two germline ends. Germline CDR1 reads SGHRS; CDR2 reads YFSETQ. The CDR3 loop reads CASSLGQNTDTQYF. The DNA for the CDR3 is TGCGCCAGCAGCTTGGGGCAGAACACAGATACGCAGTATTTT.

This clone was recorded once. The chain has TRBV3-1 (or the pseudogene TRBV3-2) and TRBJ2-7; D may be TRBD1 (5 bases). Germline V gives CDR1 LGHDT, CDR2 YNNKEL (reference sequence). V lost 6 bases, J lost 7 bases, and 13 bases lay in between. The CDR3 runs 12 residues. CDR3 amino acids: CASSRRGAEQYF. CDR3 nucleotides: TGTGCCAGCAGTCGCCGTGGGGCAGAGCAGTACTTC.

This clone was observed a few times. The chain carries TRBV2 and TRBJ2-3; D not resolved. Germline V CDR1 and CDR2: SNHLY, FYNNEI. The length of the CDR3 is 13 residues. The V end lost 5 bases, the J end lost 1 base, and 7 bases lay between the germline ends. The CDR3 spells CASSTQGTDTQYF. The CDR3 DNA sequence: TGTGCCAGCAGTACTCAAGGCACAGATACGCAGTATTTT. Filled out from reference TRBV2 and TRBJ2-3, the complete variable domain reads EPEVTQTPSHQVTQMGQEVILRCVPISNHLYFYWYRQILGQKVEFLVSFYNNEISEKSEIFDDQFSVERPDGSNFTLKIRSTKLEDSAMYFCASSTQGTDTQYFGPGTRLTVL.

The rearrangement links TRBV4-2 to TRBJ1-2; possibly TRBD1 for D (5 bases). V was shortened by 0 bases and J by 7 bases, with 15 bases between the two germline ends. The CDR3 extends over 15 amino acids. Germline V gene sequence: CDR1 LGHNA, CDR2 YNFKEQ. CDR3 sequence reads: CASSQEGPKAGGYTF. The CDR3 DNA reads TGTGCCAGCAGCCAAGAGGGACCCAAAGCGGGTGGCTACACCTTC.

The chain is built from TRBV3-1 (or the pseudogene TRBV3-2) and TRBJ2-2; D ambiguous. The CDR3 consists of 16 residues. Germline values: CDR1 LGHDT, CDR2 YNNKEL (reference sequence). Trimming removed 4 bases at V and 5 bases at J, with 17 bases between. As DNA, the CDR3 is TGTGCCAGCAGCCCCTTACTGGGCGGTCGAACCGGGGAGCTGTTTTTT. This encodes CASSPLLGGRTGELFF.

The chain carries TRBV2 and TRBJ2-2, with D perhaps assigned TRBD1 or TRBD2 (5 bases each). Germline lookup yields CDR1 SNHLY and CDR2 FYNNEI. V dropped 5 bases and J dropped 5 bases, with 15 bases sitting between them. CDR3 length: 15 amino acids. The CDR3 protein is CASSQGLGRTGELFF. CDR3 bases: TGTGCCAGCAGTCAAGGGTTGGGACGGACCGGGGAGCTGTTTTTT.

In this sample, this clone turned up once. The rearrangement joins TRBV23-1 to TRBJ2-4; D gene ambiguous. TRBV23-1 is sorted into the ORF group, with uncertain function. CDR3 length: 16 amino acids. V was cut by 2 bases and J by 0 bases, with 11 bases left in between. CDR3 region: CASSQRLTLAKNIQYF. In DNA form, the CDR3 reads TGCGCCAGCAGTCAACGGCTTACCCTAGCCAAAAACATTCAGTACTTC.

In its sample, this clone was seen once. The chain carries TRBV20-1 and TRBJ2-7; D unresolved. Germline CDR1 and CDR2: DFQATT and SNEGSKA (reference sequence). The V end lost 3 bases, the J end lost 2 bases, and 17 bases lay between the germline ends. The CDR3 covers 15 residues. CDR3 loop: CSASNIVANTYEQYF. The DNA of the CDR3 is TGCAGTGCTAGTAATATAGTGGCGAATACCTACGAGCAGTACTTC.

This clone was seen only a few times. V is TRBV12-3 or TRBV12-4 and J is TRBJ1-5, with D perhaps TRBD1 (5 bases). V was clipped by 5 bases and J by 6 bases, with 11 bases between them. There are 13 residues in the CDR3. CDR3 in amino acids: CASSQGGGQPQHF. In nucleotides, the CDR3 is TGTGCCAGCAGTCAGGGAGGCGGTCAGCCCCAGCATTTT.

The chain combines TRBV5-1 with TRBJ2-3; 10 positions agree with TRBD2. CDR1 and CDR2 (germline): SGHRS, YFSETQ. CDR3 size: 19 residues. The V segment lost 3 bases and the J segment 0 bases; nucleotides outside the gene matches: 13. CDR3 DNA sequence: TGCGCCAGCAGCTCCTCTAGCGGGGGCTCCCCTTCTAGCACAGATACGCAGTATTTT. It encodes CASSSSSGGSPSSTDTQYF.

The CDR3 region is CASSPGRVEKLFF. CDR3 in DNA: TGTGCCAGCTCACCAGGCAGGGTTGAAAAACTGTTTTTT. This chain uses TRBV18 with TRBJ1-4; a possible D gene is TRBD1 (5 bases). This CDR3 is 13 amino acids long. Germline V gene sequence: CDR1 KGHSH, CDR2 LQKENI. V was cut by 2 bases and J by 7 bases, with 8 bases left in between.

The genes are TRBV5-1 and TRBJ2-7; no definite D call. The germline V gene has CDR1 SGHRS and CDR2 YFSETQ. Trimming removed 0 bases at V and 0 bases at J, with 7 bases between. The CDR3 sequence is 14 residues long. The CDR3 spells CASSLDLTSYEQYF. In DNA form, the CDR3 reads TGCGCCAGCAGCTTGGATCTCACCTCCTACGAGCAGTACTTC.

The V gene is TRBV19, the J gene TRBJ2-2; D uncertain. Germline V gene data show CDR1 as LNHDA and CDR2 as SQIVND (reference sequence). The CDR3 sequence is 14 residues long. V was cut by 7 bases and J by 8 bases, with 17 bases left in between. The CDR3 spells CASTSSPIGGELFF. The CDR3 nucleotides are TGTGCCAGTACTTCCTCCCCAATTGGGGGGGAGCTGTTTTTT.

V is TRBV28 and J is TRBJ1-2; tentative D call: TRBD1 (5 bases). The CDR3 length is 14 residues. Looked up from germline, CDR1 is MDHEN and CDR2 is SYDVKM. Trimming removed 9 bases at V and 8 bases at J, with 22 bases between. The CDR3 nucleotides read TGTGCCAGTTATACAGGCGCCATGGGATGGGGCTACACCTTC. Translated: CASYTGAMGWGYTF.

The chain recombines TRBV28 with TRBJ2-1; the D is unclear. Germline loops: CDR1 MDHEN, CDR2 SYDVKM. V was clipped by 8 bases and J by 0 bases, with 11 bases between them. This CDR3 region has 14 residues. As DNA, the CDR3 is TGTGCCAGCGGGAACAGTGGCTCCTACAATGAGCAGTTCTTC. Protein: CASGNSGSYNEQFF.

The CDR3 region is CASSPKGLGTEAFF. CDR3 sequence (DNA): TGTGCCAGCTCACCGAAGGGGCTGGGAACTGAAGCTTTCTTT. This chain links TRBV18 with TRBJ1-1; maybe TRBD1 (5 bases). Trimming took off 3 bases at V and 5 bases at J, with 13 bases between the two ends. The CDR3 runs 14 residues. In germline, CDR1 is KGHSH, CDR2 LQKENI.

The chain is built from TRBV7-8 and TRBJ2-1; a weak D match, TRBD1 (6 bases). V was cut by 6 bases and J by 1 base, with 16 bases left in between. The CDR3 sequence is 16 residues long. Per germline, CDR1 SGHVS and CDR2 FQNEAQ. CDR3 DNA sequence: TGTGCCAGCAGTTCCCTACTCAGGGGTTCCTACAATGAGCAGTTCTTC. Translation gives CASSSLLRGSYNEQFF.

This clone came up once. The gene calls are TRBV18 and TRBJ1-3; D ambiguous. Germline CDR1 is KGHSH and CDR2 is LQKENI. V lost 5 bases, J lost 3 bases, and 5 bases lay in between. The CDR3 length is 12 residues. The CDR3 DNA is TGTGCCAGCTCAACAGATGGAAACACCATATATTTT. Encoded protein: CASSTDGNTIYF.

The V gene is TRBV5-1, the J gene TRBJ1-6; D not certain. The V gene lost 1 base and the J gene lost 7 bases, with 12 bases spanning the gap. The CDR3 loop spans 15 amino acids. The V gene's germline CDR1 is SGHRS and CDR2 YFSETQ. The CDR3 region has the DNA TGCGCCAGCAGCTTGTCGAGTGGGAGGAATTCACCCCTCCACTTT. As protein: CASSLSSGRNSPLHF. The whole variable domain, filled in from reference TRBV5-1 and TRBJ1-6, reads KAGVTQTPRYLIKTRGQQVTLSCSPISGHRSVSWYQQTPGQGLQFLFEYFSETQRNKGNFPGRFSGRQFSNSRSEMNVSTLELGDSALYLCASSLSSGRNSPLHFGNGTRLTVT.

V is TRBV12-3 or TRBV12-4 and J is TRBJ2-1; D is unresolved. V lost 3 bases to trimming and J lost 5 bases, with 8 bases between them. The CDR3 contains 13 residues. The CDR3: CASSFAYNNEQFF. CDR3 sequence (DNA): TGTGCCAGCAGTTTCGCCTACAACAATGAGCAGTTCTTC.

The V and J genes are TRBV3-1 (or the pseudogene TRBV3-2) and TRBJ1-4; 11 nucleotides match TRBD1. The V gene end was trimmed by 3 bases and the J gene end by 4 bases; junction bases not matched to a gene: 16. CDR1 is LGHDT, CDR2 YNNKEL, per germline (reference sequence). The CDR3 is made up of 20 amino acids. The CDR3 DNA reads as TGTGCCAGCAGCCACTACCCAGGGACAGGGGGATATCAGAGTAATGAAAAACTGTTTTTT. It translates to CASSHYPGTGGYQSNEKLFF.

This rearrangement joins TRBV9 to TRBJ2-4; tentatively, D is TRBD2 (6 bases). V was cut by 0 bases and J by 8 bases, with 12 bases left in between. Germline CDR1 and CDR2: SGDLS and YYNGEE. This CDR3 has 14 amino acids. DNA of the CDR3: TGTGCCAGCAGCGTAGAGGGGAGGAGGGACATTCAGTACTTC. Translating gives CASSVEGRRDIQYF.

The rearrangement links TRBV18 to TRBJ2-1; 12 bases are shared with TRBD2. This CDR3 contains 15 residues. Unmatched junction bases numbered 5, after V lost 3 bases and J lost 8 bases. The germline V gene has CDR1 KGHSH and CDR2 LQKENI. The CDR3 loop is CASSPLAGGIDEQFF. Written as DNA, the CDR3 is TGTGCCAGCTCACCCCTAGCGGGGGGGATTGATGAGCAGTTCTTC.

The chain carries TRBV27 and TRBJ2-2; D uncertain. The germline CDR1 and CDR2 sequences are MNHEY and SMNVEV (reference sequence). CDR3 length: 16 amino acids. V was clipped by 3 bases and J by 1 base, with 12 bases between them. The CDR3, as DNA: TGTGCCAGCAGTTTTCTGGGCAGGAAGAACACCGGGGAGCTGTTTTTT. Protein sequence: CASSFLGRKNTGELFF.

The J gene is TRBJ2-3, the V gene TRBV7-3; 9 bases fit TRBD2. V was clipped by 2 bases and J by 0 bases; unmatched bases: 6. This CDR3 has 17 residues. CDR1 and CDR2 from the germline V gene are SGHTA and FQGTGA. Written as DNA, the CDR3 is TGTGCCAGCAGCTTAGGGCTAGCGGGGACTAGCACAGATACGCAGTATTTT. This sequence encodes CASSLGLAGTSTDTQYF. The full variable domain, in which reference TRBV7-3 and TRBJ2-3 provide the parts outside the CDR3, is GAGVSQTPSNKVTEKGKYVELRCDPISGHTALYWYRQSLGQGPEFLIYFQGTGAADDSGLPNDRFFAVRPEGSVSTLKIQRTERGDSAVYLCASSLGLAGTSTDTQYFGPGTRLTVL.

The chain has TRBV6-6 and TRBJ1-5; D is undetermined. Germline CDR1 and CDR2: MNHNY and SVGAGI (reference sequence). This CDR3 is 15 amino acids long. The V end lost 5 bases, the J end lost 0 bases, and 11 bases lay between the germline ends. CDR3 loop: CASSPADHSNQPQHF. CDR3 nucleotide sequence: TGTGCCAGCAGTCCCGCGGATCATAGCAATCAGCCCCAGCATTTT.

The chain joins TRBV6-1 to TRBJ2-7; perhaps D is TRBD1 or TRBD2 (5 bases each). This CDR3 has 13 amino acids. The V end lost 5 bases, the J end lost 11 bases, and 19 bases lay between the germline ends. The V gene's germline CDR1 is MNHNS and CDR2 SASEGT. CDR3 sequence: CASSFSGTLGKYF. The CDR3 coding sequence is TGTGCCAGCAGTTTTTCGGGGACGCTAGGGAAGTACTTC.